Below, 18 T cell receptor beta chains from the same sample are listed, as sequenced in a study of shared clonotypes between healthy human individuals. Produced via immunoSEQ multiplex PCR; TCRdb's table is partial and in-frame only. The table shows approximately 2,200,000 clones, with about 93% occurring only once. Positive CCR7 selection of CD45RO-negative cells yielded the naive CD8 cells, and terminally differentiated effector memory CD45RA+ cells were excluded. The specimen was naive CD8+ T cells from PBMCs. The origin of the receptors is a man younger than 30 in good health. Some clones in this sample may be carry-over from other donors' samples.

The chain combines TRBV27 with TRBJ1-4; a possible D gene is TRBD1 (6 bases). The CDR3 contains 14 residues. Trimming took 2 bases from V and 6 from J, leaving 10 bases between them. Germline V gene sequence: CDR1 MNHEY, CDR2 SMNVEV (reference sequence). The CDR3 is CASSLGEGDEKLFF. CDR3 bases: TGTGCCAGCAGTTTAGGGGAGGGGGATGAAAAACTGTTTTTT.

The chain links TRBV9 to TRBJ2-7; 7 positions match TRBD1. V was clipped by 3 bases and J by 6 bases; unmatched bases: 3. The CDR3 covers 12 residues. The germline V gene encodes CDR1 SGDLS and CDR2 YYNGEE. DNA of the CDR3: TGTGCCAGCAGCGGGACAGGATTCGAGCAGTACTTC. Translating gives CASSGTGFEQYF.

The chain links TRBV6-5 to TRBJ1-5, with D possibly matching TRBD1 (5 bases). The V end was cut by 5 bases, the J end by 7 bases, with 15 bases between. CDR3 size: 14 residues. CDR1 and CDR2 (germline): MNHEY, SVGAGI. Here the CDR3 reads CASSPTRGYQPQHF. DNA for the CDR3: TGTGCCAGCAGTCCGACCCGGGGGTACCAGCCCCAGCATTTT.

This chain joins TRBV6-1 and TRBJ1-3; D uncertain. V dropped 10 bases and J dropped 0 bases, with 10 bases sitting between them. Germline CDR1 is MNHNS and CDR2 is SASEGT. The CDR3 is 13 amino acids. The CDR3 region is CATKESSGNTIYF. CDR3 nucleotides: TGTGCCACCAAGGAAAGCTCTGGAAACACCATATATTTT.

The V and J genes are TRBV2 and TRBJ1-4; D is undetermined. Trimming removed 8 bases at V and 4 bases at J, with 14 bases between. The CDR3 spans 14 residues. The germline CDR1 and CDR2 sequences are SNHLY and FYNNEI. This chain's CDR3 is CASHNRPVNEKLFF. For the CDR3, the DNA is TGTGCCAGCCACAATAGACCGGTTAATGAAAAACTGTTTTTT.

The rearrangement uses TRBV6-5 and TRBJ2-1; 12 nucleotides align to TRBD2. The CDR3 has 16 amino acids. The junction had 7 bases not matched to a gene; V was cut back by 2 bases and J by 8 bases. Germline values: CDR1 MNHEY, CDR2 SVGAGI. CDR3 nucleotide sequence: TGTGCCAGCAGTTACGGTCGGGGACTAGCGGGTCATGAGCAGTTCTTC. Amino acids: CASSYGRGLAGHEQFF.

This clone was detected only a few times. This chain connects TRBV19 to TRBJ2-3; D not resolved. The CDR3 spans 11 residues. Trimming left V 1 base short and J 4 bases short, with 0 bases between. Germline lookup yields CDR1 LNHDA and CDR2 SQIVND (reference sequence). CDR3: CASSIADTQYF. The CDR3 DNA is TGTGCCAGTAGTATAGCAGATACGCAGTATTTT.

The CDR3 sequence is CASSERQGYIRWTGYTF. CDR3 DNA: TGTGCCAGCAGTGAGAGACAGGGGTATATCCGGTGGACTGGCTACACCTTC. The chain recombines TRBV6-1 with TRBJ1-2, with TRBD1 identical over 8 bases. The CDR3 is 17 amino acids. Germline V gives CDR1 MNHNS, CDR2 SASEGT. The V and J ends lost 3 bases and 7 bases, in that order; junction bases with no gene match: 16.

In its sample, this clone was seen once. V gene TRBV27 combines with J gene TRBJ2-1; TRBD2 matches at 8 bases. This CDR3 is 14 amino acids long. From germline, CDR1 is MNHEY and CDR2 SMNVEV (reference sequence). Germline trimming cut 7 bases from V and 2 bases from J; bases unmatched to any gene: 4. The CDR3 loop is CASTGGGPYNEQFF. For the CDR3, the DNA is TGTGCCAGCACGGGAGGGGGTCCCTACAATGAGCAGTTCTTC.

This sequence joins TRBV5-6 and TRBJ2-1; 14 bases are shared with TRBD2. Trimming took 1 base from V and 15 from J; bases not matched to a gene: 18. The CDR3 runs 18 residues. Germline loops: CDR1 SGHDT, CDR2 YYEEEE. This chain's CDR3 is CASSLLGDPGLAGAGGFF. CDR3 coding DNA: TGTGCCAGCAGCTTGTTAGGCGACCCGGGACTAGCGGGAGCCGGGGGGTTCTTC.

The rearrangement joins TRBV10-3 to TRBJ2-6; D is unclear. The CDR3 is 14 residues long. Germline CDR1 and CDR2: ENHRY and SYGVKD. Trimming cost V 3 bases and J 5 bases, with 8 bases left between them. The CDR3 coding sequence is TGTGCCATCAGTGACAGCCCTAGGGCCAACGTCCTGACTTTC. It encodes CAISDSPRANVLTF.

The chain joins TRBV7-9 to TRBJ2-7; either TRBD1 or TRBD2 may fit D (5 bases each). The CDR3 runs 14 residues. Germline V gives CDR1 SEHNR, CDR2 FQNEAQ (reference sequence). V dropped 2 bases and J dropped 3 bases, with 11 bases sitting between them. The CDR3 DNA follows: TGTGCCAGCAGCTTACATGGGACGGACTACGAGCAGTACTTC. Its translation is CASSLHGTDYEQYF.

The chain uses TRBV25-1 and TRBJ2-3; TRBD2 might be the D (5 bases). Trimming shortened V by 8 bases and J by 6 bases, and 6 bases separated the two germline ends. Germline-derived CDR1 and CDR2 are MGHDK and SYGVNS. CDR3 size: 10 residues. The CDR3 loop reads CASRRDTQYF. CDR3 sequence (DNA): TGTGCCAGCCGGAGGGATACGCAGTATTTT.

The chain uses TRBV11-2 and TRBJ2-7, with D perhaps matching TRBD1 (6 bases). V lost 6 bases and J lost 2, with 17 bases in between. This CDR3 has 15 amino acids. Germline loops: CDR1 SGHAT, CDR2 FQNNGV. CDR3 loop: CASRSAWGLPYEQYF. For the CDR3, the DNA is TGTGCCAGCAGATCGGCCTGGGGGCTACCCTACGAGCAGTACTTC. The full variable domain, completed using reference TRBV11-2 and TRBJ2-7, is EAGVAQSPRYKIIEKRQSVAFWCNPISGHATLYWYQQILGQGPKLLIQFQNNGVVDDSQLPKDRFSAERLKGVDSTLKIQPAKLEDSAVYLCASRSAWGLPYEQYFGPGTRLTVT.

V and J are TRBV10-3 and TRBJ1-2; D is unclear. CDR3 length equals 15 residues. CDR1 ENHRY and CDR2 SYGVKD come from the germline V gene. V shed 0 bases and J shed 2 bases, with 10 bases lying between them. In nucleotides, the CDR3 is TGTGCCATCAGTGAGTCGACGCGGGGAAACTATGGCTACACCTTC. Amino acids: CAISESTRGNYGYTF.

The chain has TRBV28 and TRBJ2-1; TRBD2 matches 12 bases. V lost 3 bases and J lost 6; bases outside the gene matches: 6. Germline lookup yields CDR1 MDHEN and CDR2 SYDVKM. The CDR3 runs 16 residues. The chain's CDR3 is CASSFRLAGDSNEQFF. In DNA form, the CDR3 reads TGTGCCAGCAGTTTCAGACTAGCGGGAGATAGCAATGAGCAGTTCTTC.

This chain uses TRBV27 with TRBJ1-2; D is possibly TRBD1 (5 bases). Germline V gene lookup returns CDR1 MNHEY and CDR2 SMNVEV (reference sequence). The CDR3 consists of 15 residues. Trimming pared 2 bases from V and 4 bases from J, leaving 14 bases between. DNA of the CDR3: TGTGCCAGCAGTTTAAGGGCCGGGGGAAGCTATGGCTACACCTTC. Translated: CASSLRAGGSYGYTF.

This chain links TRBV4-1 with TRBJ1-1; perhaps TRBD1 as D (6 bases). Per germline, CDR1 MGHRA and CDR2 YSYEKL. With 4 bases removed from V and 10 bases from J, the gap between germline ends came to 13 bases. The CDR3 is made up of 12 amino acids. CDR3 amino acids: CASSLSGAGAFF. As DNA, the CDR3 is TGCGCCAGCAGCCTGTCGGGGGCAGGAGCTTTCTTT.